The T cell receptor (beta chain) under discussion was sequenced for a study of cytomegalovirus exposure and HLA in healthy donors (dated by TCRdb to 2016 to 2017). About the investigation overall: An earlier analysis of some 500 of the donors reported more than 250 Gb of sequence data and 120 million or so unique TCR beta sequences from roughly 180 million T cells. An early release covering about 600 HLA-typed donors comprised roughly 300 gigabases of sequencing data and around 80 million unique TCR sequences. Among the roughly 400 genotyped donors, more than 70% belonged to the genetic ancestry cluster associated with self-reported Caucasian donors. The study aimed to test whether signatures of past pathogen exposure could be identified by cataloging public T cell receptors. The T cell repertoires of under 700 subjects were profiled by immunosequencing and related to cytomegalovirus serostatus. In addition to the first cohort of 650 to 800 subjects, a separate validation cohort of 120 different subjects was used. High-throughput TCR immunosequencing, statistical association of individual TCRs with disease status, and machine learning were combined to predict cytomegalovirus infection status. A later analysis re-examined previously published TCR beta repertoires from 600 to 700 donors and added high-resolution HLA genotyping to investigate patterns of TCR occurrence. Rather than drawing on any new phenotypic data, the later analysis identified candidate immune exposures from TCR beta sequences and the way those sequences occurred across donors. In an earlier analysis of 500 to 650 of the donors, high-throughput TCR beta sequencing was used to judge whether each TCR beta V gene segment behaved as functional or pseudogenic. Donor age, sex, ethnicity and CMV serostatus were compiled alongside the repertoire data. Genome-wide SNP genotypes for about 55% of the roughly 670 donors were used in a later genetic analysis, which treated that subset as a discovery cohort. All discovery cohort repertoires had been generated on a single sequencing platform. Class I and class II HLA loci were covered by the typing at four-digit resolution. The number of donors typed differed by locus, with about 629-630 for A, B, C, DRB1 and DQB1, 522 for DQA1, over 600 for DPA1, and 472 for DPB1. A few DR-DQ haplotypes were treated as single units for association and clustering because of strong linkage in the cohort. Across about 380 genotyped donors of the cohort, an average of roughly 200,000 unique TCR beta nucleotide sequences per donor were sequenced, and approximately 17% of those sequences were non-productive.

In total, roughly 670 healthy bone marrow donors made up the cohort. Cohort members were all nominally healthy when sampled, although unrecorded immune exposures were likely present. The donor was CMV seronegative and was included in the group of about 400 seronegative cohort members. Each donor provided a peripheral blood sample, and peripheral blood mononuclear cells were used for TCR beta sequencing. The Qiagen DNeasy Blood Extraction Kit was used to extract genomic DNA from the blood cell samples. The method behind the library was the immunoSEQ multiplex PCR assay. For the multiplex PCR, a mixture combining 60 forward primers for TCR Vbeta segments and 13 reverse primers for TCR Jbeta segments was used. The CDR3 region of rearranged TCR beta genes was amplified from genomic DNA by a multiplex PCR assay. Amplified TCR beta libraries were sequenced as 87-base-pair reads on the Illumina HiSeq System. The paper's processing steps were these. A later analysis tallied around 82 million unique TCR beta chains across the 660 or so repertoires, and about 10 million of those chains were shared by two or more donors. A nearest-neighbor algorithm error-corrected the raw reads and collapsed the reads into unique sequences, merging closely related sequences to remove PCR and sequencing errors. CDR3 sequences were aligned to IMGT reference sequences to assign V, D and J gene segments. Each retained sequence needed at least a six-nucleotide match to both a V gene segment and a J gene segment. Rearrangements were classified as productive when the CDR3 lacked stop codons and remained in frame with V and J, and all other rearrangements were classified as non-productive. CDR3 was defined according to IMGT convention as the region running from the second conserved V-encoded cysteine to the conserved J-encoded phenylalanine. In an earlier analysis of some 550 of the donors, sequences lacking an unambiguous match to a single V gene segment were excluded. An earlier analysis of several hundred of the donors called V segments functional above 56.7% productive rearrangements and segregating when the between-donor standard deviation exceeded 5%. A statistical classification framework was developed to diagnose cytomegalovirus status using the catalog of TCR beta chain sequences. In a later analysis, V and J genes were assigned by comparing TCR nucleotide sequences against IMGT/GENE-DB human TR gene sequences. In a later analysis, CDR3 sequences and most-parsimonious VDJ recombination scenarios were assigned using the TCRdist pipeline. In a later analysis, every TCR beta chain was defined by the combination of its CDR3 amino acid sequence and its V-gene family, and reads without a unique V-gene family were dropped. In a later analysis, 500 to 650 highly shared, low-generation-probability nucleotide sequences were removed to address suspected cross-contamination and a sequencing artifact. In a later analysis, a clonal expansion index was calculated for each public chain from normalized within-repertoire ranks of inferred template counts. A later analysis computed generation probabilities with a VDJ recombination model fitted to out-of-frame rearrangements, and checked the results against IGoR. In a later analysis, hypergeometric tests were used to score TCR-TCR, TCR-HLA and TCR-CMV co-occurrence, with a repertoire-size bias correction applied to TCR pairs. To estimate false discovery rates, a later analysis permuted the HLA or CMV assignments 20 times. In a later analysis, co-occurring TCRs were grouped using DBSCAN, and TCRdist sequence similarity was added for clustering within HLA-allele-positive subsets. Repertoires with fewer than 30,000 or more than 120,000 public chains, plus five repertoires with anomalous nucleotide sharing, were excluded from co-occurrence clustering. TCRdb's version of the immuneACCESS table is confined to in-frame rearrangements and falls short of the full clone set. An unresolved V gene accounts for under half of the shortfall where checked; the remainder is of unknown origin. D and trimming come from the DNA, and the V and J calls and clone size come from that table. The sample table holds around 33,000 clones, of which around two fifths were seen once. The leading ten clones occupy 1.5% to 2.5% of the sample.

Note on this clone: This receptor's antigen is unknown. No base-level quality is on record; no much larger clone is a single base apart.

Paper-wide results and their limitations: In the study, around 160 TCR beta chains were listed as associated with cytomegalovirus. In an earlier analysis of some 540 of the donors, most TCR beta V segments appeared in productive rearrangements about 90% or about 30% of the time, broadly matching IMGT annotations. Most TCR sequences were observed very rarely across donors, whereas some public TCRs were present in many individuals. In a later analysis, most CMV-associated TCR beta chains were found to appear HLA-restricted, with HLA associations seemingly driven largely by CMV exposure. Compared with equally common non-associated chains, HLA-associated TCR beta chains in a later analysis were more clonally expanded and had lower generation probabilities. A later analysis associated 15,000 or so TCR beta sequences with specific HLA alleles at a false discovery rate of 0.05. This cohort had only TCR beta chains sequenced, and the lack of alpha or paired-chain data limited which features could be detected. Correlated functional status among segregating V segments might be attributable to linkage disequilibrium, but an unknown experimental factor could not be ruled out. According to the authors, the approach could potentially be generalized to other disease states and immunological phenotypes. Cytomegalovirus status was reported to be diagnosed by the classifier with high specificity and sensitivity in both the original and validation cohorts. A cluster of highly shared sequence variants was judged likely to represent a technical artifact of the sequencing pipeline. In a later analysis, the rate of TCR association differed among HLA loci, with DRB1 alleles having the most associated TCRs and HLA-C alleles having the fewest. An association between a missense DCLRE1C variant and V-gene and J-gene trimming of TCR beta chains was found in a later genetic analysis and replicated in an independent cohort. Three of the identified cytomegalovirus-associated TCR beta chains were confirmed in vitro to be specific for cytomegalovirus antigens. A further reported finding was that TCR beta sequences accurately predicted the HLA-A and HLA-B alleles for most subjects in the first cohort. Because counts were too low, around 17 rarely observed V segments, including chromosome 9 orphons, were left out of the earlier analysis of 500 to 750 of the donors. In a later analysis, several top co-occurrence clusters were reported to appear linked to parvovirus B19, influenza, CMV and Epstein-Barr virus. In a later genetic analysis, fewer N-insertions in productive TCRs were reported among donors in an Asian-associated ancestry cluster than the roughly 700-donor mean. The presence/absence analyses assumed that sequencing depth was roughly uniform across donors, and that assumption may not be true. Because HLA typing was unavailable for some donors at each locus, only the typed subset was used in association tests. Immune exposure information for the cohort was limited to CMV serostatus. When HLA alleles, especially DR and DQ, strongly co-occurred, attributing TCR associations to individual alleles was difficult.

This receptor was obtained from a woman in her forties or fifties in good health and CMV-seronegative. The sequencing input was PBMCs.

This receptor carries the CDR3 CAWRPGLAGERETQYF. The nucleotide sequence is given as TGTGCCTGGAGGCCGGGACTAGCGGGAGAAAGGGAGACCCAGTACTTC. This receptor chain uses TRBV30 and TRBJ2-5; the junction holds 14 bases that match TRBD2. Including the terminal cysteine and phenylalanine, the CDR3 comprises 16 residues. Left in the record is the CDR3 DNA by itself, 48 bases read in frame from the first base. Trimming leaves V shorter by 3 bases and J shorter by 5 bases, with the junction holding 8 bases beyond the gene matches. In the germline V gene (reference sequence), CDR1 corresponds to GTSNPN and CDR2 to SVGIG.